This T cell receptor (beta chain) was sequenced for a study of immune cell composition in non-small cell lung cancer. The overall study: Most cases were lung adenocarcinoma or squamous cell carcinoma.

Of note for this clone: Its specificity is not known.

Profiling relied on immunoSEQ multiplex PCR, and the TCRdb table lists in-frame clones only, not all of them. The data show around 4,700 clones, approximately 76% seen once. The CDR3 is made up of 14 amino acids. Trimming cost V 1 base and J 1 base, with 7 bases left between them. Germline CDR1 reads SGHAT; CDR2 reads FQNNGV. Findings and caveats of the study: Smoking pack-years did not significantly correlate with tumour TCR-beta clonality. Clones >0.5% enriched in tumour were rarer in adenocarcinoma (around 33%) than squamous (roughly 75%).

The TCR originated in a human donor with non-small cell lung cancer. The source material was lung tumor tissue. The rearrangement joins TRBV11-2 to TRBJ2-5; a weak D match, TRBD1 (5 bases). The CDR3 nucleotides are TGTGCCAGCAGCTTAGGACAGACCCAAGAGACCCAGTACTTC. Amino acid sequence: CASSLGQTQETQYF.